This T cell receptor beta chain was observed in a study of T cell changes during pregnancy in multiple sclerosis. The assay was immunoSEQ multiplex PCR, and TCRdb's table has in-frame clones only and misses some. Among over 45,000 clones listed, 92% were seen once. The V and J ends lost 2 bases and 2 bases, in that order; junction bases with no gene match: 6. Germline assignment: CDR1 SGHRS and CDR2 YFSETQ. The CDR3 loop spans 15 amino acids. The specimen comprised CD4+ T cells from peripheral blood mononuclear cells, sampled in the second trimester of pregnancy. The TCR comes from a female donor with multiple sclerosis, enrolled in a pregnancy study. The chain combines TRBV5-1 with TRBJ2-5; 7 nucleotides align to TRBD1. CDR3 loop: CASSLTTGRQETQYF. CDR3 DNA sequence: TGCGCCAGCAGCTTAACGACAGGGCGACAAGAGACCCAGTACTTC.